The 20 T cell receptor beta chains presented below share a single source sample, sequenced in a study of shared clonotypes between healthy human individuals. The repertoire was sequenced with immunoSEQ multiplex PCR; TCRdb's copy has only in-frame clones and lacks some. The data hold roughly 2 million clones, with roughly 94% observed a single time. The sample comprised naive CD4+ T cells sorted from blood. The subset was: CD45RA+ positively selected. Receptors were obtained from a man aged 18 to 30 in good health.

This clone showed up just once. The rearrangement links TRBV9 to TRBJ2-7; the match to TRBD2 covers 8 bases. CDR1 is SGDLS and CDR2 is YYNGEE in the germline V gene. The CDR3 runs 14 residues. With 0 bases clipped from V and 4 bases from J, the junction kept 3 bases outside the gene matches. CDR3 bases: TGTGCCAGCAGCGTAGGCGGGGGGCTTTACGAGCAGTACTTC. Translating it yields CASSVGGGLYEQYF.

The CDR3 loop is CAISEVSGPTSQPQHF. Here the CDR3 DNA reads TGTGCCATCAGTGAGGTCTCGGGGCCTACTAGCCAGCCCCAGCATTTT. The V and J genes are TRBV10-3 and TRBJ1-5; D might be TRBD1 (5 bases). Germline CDR1 and CDR2: ENHRY and SYGVKD. V was trimmed by 2 bases and J by 7 bases, leaving 18 bases between them. The CDR3 contains 16 residues.

This clone occurred once. The V gene is TRBV4-3, the J gene TRBJ2-7; 8 bases line up with TRBD2. The trim removed 3 bases at V and 2 bases at J, leaving 6 bases unmatched. There are 15 residues in the CDR3. Germline V gene data show CDR1 as LGHNA and CDR2 as YSLEER. The CDR3 nucleotides read TGCGCCAGCAGCCAGGCACTAGCGGCCACCTACGAGCAGTACTTC. Its translation is CASSQALAATYEQYF.

The V and J genes are TRBV5-6 and TRBJ1-2; D unclear. This CDR3 region has 13 residues. Trimming removed 5 bases at V and 4 bases at J, with 12 bases between. The germline gives CDR1 SGHDT, CDR2 YYEEEE. CDR3 sequence: CASSDKVLYGYTF. In nucleotides, the CDR3 is TGTGCCAGCAGTGACAAGGTCCTCTATGGCTACACCTTC.

The chain employs TRBV6-5 and TRBJ2-7; tentative D call: TRBD2 (6 bases). Germline CDR1 is MNHEY and CDR2 is SVGAGI. The CDR3 loop spans 15 amino acids. V gave up 0 bases and J gave up 6 bases, with 15 bases separating them. Written as DNA, the CDR3 is TGTGCCAGCAGTTACTCGACTAGTAGTTCTCCCGAGCAGTACTTC. Translation: CASSYSTSSSPEQYF.

This rearrangement joins TRBV6-1 to TRBJ1-5; no firm D call. Germline lookup yields CDR1 MNHNS and CDR2 SASEGT. This CDR3 contains 13 residues. V was shortened by 1 base and J by 11 bases, with 12 bases between the two germline ends. CDR3 DNA sequence: TGTGCCAGCAGTGAAGGGATTGGAGTTGCCCAGCATTTT. It translates to CASSEGIGVAQHF.

This chain uses TRBV12-5 with TRBJ1-6, with 10 bases lining up with TRBD1. Trimming cost V 0 bases and J 10 bases; bases outside gene matches: 6. In germline, CDR1 is LGHNT, CDR2 FRNRAP. This CDR3 is 16 amino acids long. In DNA, the CDR3 is TGTGCTAGTGGTTTGGTGGGACAGGGGATTGGCTCACCCCTCCACTTT. Protein sequence: CASGLVGQGIGSPLHF.

V usage is TRBV2 and J usage is TRBJ1-1, with 7 nucleotides matching TRBD1. Trimming cost V 4 bases and J 10 bases; bases outside gene matches: 12. The germline V gene has CDR1 SNHLY and CDR2 FYNNEI. The length of the CDR3 is 14 residues. The DNA for the CDR3 is TGTGCCAGCAGTGCTGGCCCAGGGGGAGGCGGAGCTTTCTTT. Protein: CASSAGPGGGGAFF.

The chain recombines TRBV11-2 with TRBJ1-2, with D hard to call. The V and J ends lost 2 bases and 12 bases respectively, with 16 bases between them. Germline CDR1 is SGHAT and CDR2 is FQNNGV. This CDR3 has 13 residues. Written as DNA, the CDR3 is TGTGCCAGCAGCTTAATGATAGGCGTCCCTGACACCTTC. The encoded protein is CASSLMIGVPDTF.

The V and J genes are TRBV14 and TRBJ2-2; D unresolved. The CDR3 has 13 amino acids. The germline gives CDR1 SGHDN, CDR2 FVKESK. Trimming removed 4 bases from V and 10 bases from J, with 13 bases in between. CDR3 nucleotides: TGTGCCAGCAGCCGCCTACTGACGTCGGAGCTGTTTTTT. Translated, it gives CASSRLLTSELFF. The full variable domain, completed using reference TRBV14 and TRBJ2-2, is EAGVTQFPSHSVIEKGQTVTLRCDPISGHDNLYWYRRVMGKEIKFLLHFVKESKQDESGMPNNRFLAERTGGTYSTLKVQPAELEDSGVYFCASSRLLTSELFFGEGSRLTVL.

The rearrangement uses TRBV19 and TRBJ2-3, with 7 positions matching TRBD2. Germline trimming cut 4 bases from V and 4 bases from J; bases unmatched to any gene: 8. Per the germline V gene, CDR1 is LNHDA and CDR2 is SQIVND (reference sequence). The CDR3 spans 15 residues. The CDR3 protein is CASSKAMGGADTQYF. CDR3 nucleotides: TGTGCCAGTAGTAAAGCGATGGGGGGGGCAGATACGCAGTATTTT. Full variable domain (remainder filled in from reference TRBV19 and TRBJ2-3): DGGITQSPKYLFRKEGQNVTLSCEQNLNHDAMYWYRQDPGQGLRLIYYSQIVNDFQKGDIAEGYSVSREKKESFPLTVTSAQKNPTAFYLCASSKAMGGADTQYFGPGTRLTVL.

This clone occurred a few times. The gene calls are TRBV5-1 and TRBJ2-5; unclear D gene. Trimming took 2 bases from V and 2 from J, leaving 7 bases between them. The CDR3 is 13 amino acids. Germline assignment: CDR1 SGHRS and CDR2 YFSETQ. CDR3 residues: CASSFQIQETQYF. CDR3 nucleotide sequence: TGCGCCAGCAGCTTTCAGATACAAGAGACCCAGTACTTC.

This chain links TRBV28 with TRBJ1-5; weak D call: TRBD1 (6 bases). The CDR3 spans 14 residues. V was cut by 6 bases and J by 9 bases, with 18 bases left in between. The germline V gene encodes CDR1 MDHEN and CDR2 SYDVKM. The CDR3 DNA follows: TGTGCCAGCAGAAATGAGGGGGGATTGCGGCCCCAGCATTTT. Translation gives CASRNEGGLRPQHF.

The chain carries TRBV10-1 and TRBJ2-5, with 9 bases lining up with TRBD2. The trim removed 4 bases at V and 4 bases at J, leaving 10 bases unmatched. Germline V CDR1 and CDR2: WNHNN, SYGVQD (reference sequence). The CDR3 consists of 16 residues. This chain's CDR3 is CASSGGRGLATETQYF. The CDR3 DNA is TGCGCCAGCAGTGGAGGCAGGGGACTAGCCACAGAGACCCAGTACTTC.

As to this clone: Other nucleotide sequences from this sample produce the same CDR3. This chain connects TRBV29-1 to TRBJ1-1, with 7 nucleotides matching TRBD1. The CDR3 covers 14 residues. Germline V gene data show CDR1 as SQVTM and CDR2 as ANQGSEA. Trimming took 2 bases from V and 3 from J; bases not matched to a gene: 6. This CDR3 reads CSVERAGGDTEAFF. The CDR3 DNA reads as TGCAGCGTTGAACGGGCAGGGGGGGACACTGAAGCTTTCTTT.

The chain recombines TRBV19 with TRBJ1-6, with 10 bases matching TRBD1. From germline, CDR1 is LNHDA and CDR2 SQIVND (reference sequence). Trimming took 7 bases from V and 7 from J; bases not matched to a gene: 7. CDR3 length: 15 amino acids. The CDR3 nucleotides read TGTGCCAGTAAATCCGGGACAGGGGTAAATTCACCCCTCCACTTT. Translation: CASKSGTGVNSPLHF.

CDR3 nucleotides: TGCGCCAGCAGCCAAGGAGGGAAGGGATCGAACACTGAAGCTTTCTTT. Its protein is CASSQGGKGSNTEAFF. The rearrangement uses TRBV4-1 and TRBJ1-1; D is uncertain. This CDR3 is built from 16 residues. From germline, CDR1 is MGHRA and CDR2 YSYEKL. Trimming cost V 1 base and J 1 base, with 13 bases left between them.

J is TRBJ1-1 and V is TRBV7-8, with D perhaps matching TRBD1 (5 bases). V was cut by 5 bases and J by 6 bases, with 13 bases left in between. The CDR3 has 13 residues. The V gene's germline CDR1 is SGHVS and CDR2 FQNEAQ. The CDR3: CASSHGEGAEAFF. For the CDR3, the DNA is TGTGCCAGCAGCCATGGGGAAGGGGCTGAAGCTTTCTTT.

V and J are TRBV6-5 and TRBJ1-3; a weak D match, TRBD1 (5 bases). CDR3 size: 15 residues. Germline CDR1 MNHEY, CDR2 SVGAGI. V shed 6 bases and J shed 0 bases, with 12 bases lying between them. CDR3 coding DNA: TGTGCCAGCAGATCCTTGACAGTCTCTGGAAACACCATATATTTT. It translates to CASRSLTVSGNTIYF.

The chain uses TRBV5-1 and TRBJ2-3; TRBD2 matches at 7 bases. The CDR3 runs 18 residues. From germline, CDR1 is SGHRS and CDR2 YFSETQ. The junction had 14 bases not matched to a gene; V was cut back by 4 bases and J by 0 bases. CDR3 DNA sequence: TGCGCCAGCAGCACCCCCGGGGGAGGGAACCCCAGCACAGATACGCAGTATTTT. It codes for CASSTPGGGNPSTDTQYF.